The next 11 T cell receptor beta chains were all read from a single sample in a study of T and B cells in COVID-19 patients. Multiplex PCR with BIOMED2 TRB-A/B primer pools amplified TRB rearrangements. TCRdb ran MiXCR on the multiplex PCR reads and lists one entry per CDR3 protein. The table has approximately 8,000 distinct CDR3 sequences, less than 45% seen once; the top ten hold more than 3%. Blood genomic DNA input for TRB amplification was roughly 250-500 ng. Input material: blood. The origin of the receptors is a human donor who had recovered from COVID-19.

The rearrangement joins TRBV6-5 to TRBJ1-6; tentative D call: TRBD1 (5 bases). There are 17 residues in the CDR3. Germline assignment: CDR1 MNHEY and CDR2 SVGAGI. Trimming removed 5 bases from V and 1 base from J, with 15 bases in between. CDR3 protein: CASSMQGKGSYNSPLHF. Written as DNA, the CDR3 is TGTGCCAGCAGTATGCAGGGAAAGGGGTCCTATAATTCACCCCTCCACTTT.

There are a few counts of this clonotype. V is TRBV6-2 or TRBV6-3 and J is TRBJ2-7; D gene unclear. CDR3 length: 15 amino acids. Germline-derived CDR1 and CDR2 are MNHEY and SVGEGT. The V end was cut by 5 bases, the J end by 7 bases, with 21 bases between. The CDR3: CASSTPRAAPEEQYF. The CDR3, as DNA: TGTGCCAGCAGTACCCCCCGCGCAGCCCCAGAGGAGCAGTACTTC.

The chain has TRBV5-6 and TRBJ2-2, with a possible D match to TRBD2 (5 bases). V was clipped by 4 bases and J by 6 bases, with 10 bases between them. Germline loops: CDR1 SGHDT, CDR2 YYEEEE. This CDR3 region has 13 residues. The CDR3 spells CASSLGGSGELFF. In nucleotides, the CDR3 is TGTGCCAGCAGCCTCGGCGGGTCCGGGGAGCTGTTTTTT.

This chain uses TRBV27 with TRBJ2-1; D assignment may be TRBD1 or TRBD2 (6 bases each). V was clipped by 5 bases and J by 0 bases, with 14 bases between them. Germline loops: CDR1 MNHEY, CDR2 SMNVEV (reference sequence). The CDR3 sequence is 16 residues long. The CDR3 region is CASSPQGGLSYNEQFF. Written as DNA, the CDR3 is TGTGCCAGCAGTCCCCAAGGGGGGCTCTCCTACAATGAGCAGTTCTTC.

The chain carries TRBV6-4 and TRBJ2-1, with D unclear. The CDR3 contains 13 residues. The V end was cut by 0 bases, the J end by 7 bases, with 7 bases between. Germline loops: CDR1 MRHNA, CDR2 SNTAGT. CDR3 coding DNA: TGTGCCAGCAGTGACTCGGGCCAGAATGAGCAGTTCTTC. The encoded protein is CASSDSGQNEQFF.

By share, this clonotype counts as medium-sized. The gene calls are TRBV19 and TRBJ2-1, with D unresolved. V dropped 9 bases and J dropped 0 bases, with 12 bases sitting between them. CDR1 is LNHDA, CDR2 SQIVND, per germline (reference sequence). CDR3 length equals 14 residues. Written as DNA, the CDR3 is TGTGCCAGCGCTGCGAGGAGCTCCTACAATGAGCAGTTCTTC. It translates to CASAARSSYNEQFF.

The rearrangement uses TRBV29-1 and TRBJ2-7; D unclear. Trimming shortened V by 3 bases and J by 0 bases, and 9 bases separated the two germline ends. This CDR3 contains 13 residues. Germline CDR1 reads SQVTM; CDR2 reads ANQGSEA. For the CDR3, the DNA is TGCAGCGTTGATAATGTGGACTCCTACGAGCAGTACTTC. This codes for CSVDNVDSYEQYF.

This clonotype appeared a few times. This sequence joins TRBV6-5 and TRBJ2-1, with unresolved D. Germline V gene lookup returns CDR1 MNHEY and CDR2 SVGAGI. The ends were cut back, 4 bases at V and 7 bases at J, with 5 bases in the middle. There are 11 residues in the CDR3. This CDR3 is CASSFTNEQFF. DNA for the CDR3: TGTGCCAGCAGTTTTACAAATGAGCAGTTCTTC.

This chain connects TRBV29-1 to TRBJ1-1; D gene uncertain. Between the trimmed V and J ends, which lost 7 bases and 3 bases, there was a span of 15 bases. Germline-derived CDR1 and CDR2 are SQVTM and ANQGSEA. CDR3 length: 13 amino acids. CDR3 in amino acids: CSGGWTGDTEAFF. The CDR3 coding sequence is TGCAGCGGCGGGTGGACGGGAGACACTGAAGCTTTCTTT.

In this sample, this clonotype turned up a few times. The J gene is TRBJ2-7, the V gene TRBV27; unclear D gene. The CDR3 length is 16 residues. Germline-derived CDR1 and CDR2 are MNHEY and SMNVEV (reference sequence). V shed 4 bases and J shed 2 bases, with 18 bases lying between them. CDR3: CASSSTHVNWPYEQYV. For the CDR3, the DNA is TGTGCCAGCAGTTCTACACATGTCAACTGGCCCTACGAGCAGTACGTC.

The J gene is TRBJ2-2, the V gene TRBV7-2; 9 bases match TRBD2. Trimming took 1 base from V and 5 from J; bases not matched to a gene: 2. The CDR3 contains 15 residues. CDR1 and CDR2 from the germline V gene are SGHTA and FQGNSA. DNA for the CDR3: TGTGCCAGCAGCTTAGTTCTAGCGGGGACCGGGGAGCTGTTTTTT. It is translated as CASSLVLAGTGELFF.